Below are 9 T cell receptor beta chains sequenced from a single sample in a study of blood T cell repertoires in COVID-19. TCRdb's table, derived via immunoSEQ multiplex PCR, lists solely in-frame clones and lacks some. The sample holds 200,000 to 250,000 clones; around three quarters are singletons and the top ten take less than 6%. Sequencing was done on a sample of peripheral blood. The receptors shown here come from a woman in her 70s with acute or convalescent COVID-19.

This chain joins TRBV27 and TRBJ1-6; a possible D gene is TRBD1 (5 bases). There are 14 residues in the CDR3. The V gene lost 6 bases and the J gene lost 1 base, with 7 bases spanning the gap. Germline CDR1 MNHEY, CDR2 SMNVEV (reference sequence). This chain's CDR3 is CASREGSYNSPLHF. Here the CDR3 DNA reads TGTGCCAGCAGGGAGGGGTCCTATAATTCACCCCTCCACTTT.

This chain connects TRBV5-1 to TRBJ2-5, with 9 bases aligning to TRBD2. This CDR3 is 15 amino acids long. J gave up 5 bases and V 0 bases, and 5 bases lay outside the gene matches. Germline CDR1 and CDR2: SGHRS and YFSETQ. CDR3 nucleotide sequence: TGCGCCAGCAGCTTGGCGGCGGGAGGGGGGGAGACCCAGTACTTC. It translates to CASSLAAGGGETQYF.

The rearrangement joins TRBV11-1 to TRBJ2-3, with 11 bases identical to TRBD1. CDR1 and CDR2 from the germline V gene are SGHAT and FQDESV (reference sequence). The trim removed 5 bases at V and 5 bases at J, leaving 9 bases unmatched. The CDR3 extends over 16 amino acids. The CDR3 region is CASSPTPGQGVDTQYF. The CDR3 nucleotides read TGTGCCAGCAGCCCAACTCCGGGACAGGGGGTAGATACGCAGTATTTT. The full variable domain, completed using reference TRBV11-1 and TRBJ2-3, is EAEVAQSPRYKITEKSQAVAFWCDPISGHATLYWYRQILGQGPELLVQFQDESVVDDSQLPKDRFSAERLKGVDSTLKIQPAELGDSAMYLCASSPTPGQGVDTQYFGPGTRLTVL.

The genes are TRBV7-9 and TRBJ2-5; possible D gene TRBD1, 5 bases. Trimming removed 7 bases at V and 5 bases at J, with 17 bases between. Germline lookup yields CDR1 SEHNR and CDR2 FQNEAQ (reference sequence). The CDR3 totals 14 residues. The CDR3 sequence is CASTSLGPEETQYF. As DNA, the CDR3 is TGTGCCAGCACCTCGTTGGGGCCGGAGGAGACCCAGTACTTC.

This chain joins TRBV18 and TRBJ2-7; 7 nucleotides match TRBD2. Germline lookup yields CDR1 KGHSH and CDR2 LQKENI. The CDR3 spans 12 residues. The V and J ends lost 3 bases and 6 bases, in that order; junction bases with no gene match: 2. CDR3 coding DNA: TGTGCCAGCTCACCGGGAGGGGTCGAGCAGTACTTC. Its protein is CASSPGGVEQYF.

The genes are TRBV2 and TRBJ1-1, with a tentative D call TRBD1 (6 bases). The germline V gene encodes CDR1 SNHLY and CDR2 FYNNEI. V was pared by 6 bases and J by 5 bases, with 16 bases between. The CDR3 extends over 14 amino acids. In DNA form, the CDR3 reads TGTGCCAGCAGAGCCGGGACAAAAGGGACTGAAGCTTTCTTT. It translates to CASRAGTKGTEAFF.

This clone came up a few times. The CDR3 sequence: CASSASGTSTDTQYF. The CDR3 DNA reads TGTGCCAGCAGCGCTAGCGGGACCTCCACAGATACGCAGTATTTT. This sequence joins TRBV6-5 and TRBJ2-3; 9 nucleotides line up with TRBD2. The CDR3 spans 15 residues. V lost 6 bases, J lost 2 bases, and 6 bases stayed unmatched. Looked up from germline, CDR1 is MNHEY and CDR2 is SVGAGI.

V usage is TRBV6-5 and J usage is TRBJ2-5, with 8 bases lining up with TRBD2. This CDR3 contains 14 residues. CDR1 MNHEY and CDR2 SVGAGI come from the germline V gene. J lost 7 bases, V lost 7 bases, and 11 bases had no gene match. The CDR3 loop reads CASKVPGLGGTQYF. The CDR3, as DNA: TGTGCCAGCAAGGTTCCGGGACTAGGTGGGACCCAGTACTTC.

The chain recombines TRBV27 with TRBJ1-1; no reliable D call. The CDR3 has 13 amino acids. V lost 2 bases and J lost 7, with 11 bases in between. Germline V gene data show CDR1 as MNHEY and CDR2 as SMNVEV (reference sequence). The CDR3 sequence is CASSLEGISEAFF. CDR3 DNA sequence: TGTGCCAGCAGTTTAGAGGGAATTAGTGAAGCTTTCTTT.